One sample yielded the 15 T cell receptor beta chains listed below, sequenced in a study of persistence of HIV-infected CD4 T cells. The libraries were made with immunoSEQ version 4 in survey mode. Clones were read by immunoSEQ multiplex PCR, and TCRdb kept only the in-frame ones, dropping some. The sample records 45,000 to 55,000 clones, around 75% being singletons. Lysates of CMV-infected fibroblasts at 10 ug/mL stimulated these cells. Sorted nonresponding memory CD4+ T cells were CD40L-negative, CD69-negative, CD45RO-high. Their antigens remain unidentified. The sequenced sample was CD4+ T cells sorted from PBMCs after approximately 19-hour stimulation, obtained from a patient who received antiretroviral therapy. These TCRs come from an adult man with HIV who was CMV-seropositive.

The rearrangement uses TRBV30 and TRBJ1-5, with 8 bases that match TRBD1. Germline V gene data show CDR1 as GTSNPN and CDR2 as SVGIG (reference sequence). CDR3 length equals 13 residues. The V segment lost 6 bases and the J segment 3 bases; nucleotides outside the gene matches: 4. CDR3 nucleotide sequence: TGTGCCTGTCAGACAGGGGACAATCAGCCCCAGCATTTT. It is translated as CACQTGDNQPQHF.

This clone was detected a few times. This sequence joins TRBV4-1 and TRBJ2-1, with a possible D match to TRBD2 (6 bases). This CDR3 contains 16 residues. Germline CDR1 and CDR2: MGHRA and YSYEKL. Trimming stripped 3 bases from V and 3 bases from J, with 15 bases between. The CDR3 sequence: CASSHTPPGDYNEQFF. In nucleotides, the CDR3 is TGCGCCAGCAGCCACACACCTCCGGGGGACTACAATGAGCAGTTCTTC.

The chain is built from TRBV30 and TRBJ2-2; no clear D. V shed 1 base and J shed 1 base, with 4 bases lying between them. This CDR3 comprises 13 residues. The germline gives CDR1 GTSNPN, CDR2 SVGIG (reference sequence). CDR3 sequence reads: CAWSGWNTGELFF. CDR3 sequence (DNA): TGTGCCTGGAGTGGCTGGAACACCGGGGAGCTGTTTTTT.

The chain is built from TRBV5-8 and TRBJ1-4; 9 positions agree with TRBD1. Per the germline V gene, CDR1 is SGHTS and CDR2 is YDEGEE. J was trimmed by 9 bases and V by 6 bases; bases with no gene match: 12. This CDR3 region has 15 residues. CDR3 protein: CASTVATGGGQKLFF. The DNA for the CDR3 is TGTGCCAGCACCGTAGCGACAGGGGGAGGACAAAAACTGTTTTTT.

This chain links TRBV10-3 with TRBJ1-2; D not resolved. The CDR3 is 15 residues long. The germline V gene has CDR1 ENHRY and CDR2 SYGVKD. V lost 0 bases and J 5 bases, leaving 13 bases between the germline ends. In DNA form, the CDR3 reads TGTGCCATCAGTGAGTCATGGGCCGTCCTATATGGCTACACCTTC. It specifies CAISESWAVLYGYTF.

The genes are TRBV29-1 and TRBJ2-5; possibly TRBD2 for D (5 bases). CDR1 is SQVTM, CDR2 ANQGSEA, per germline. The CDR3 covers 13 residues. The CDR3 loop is CRSTSYPKETQYF. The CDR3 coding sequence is TGCAGATCAACTAGTTACCCTAAAGAGACCCAGTACTTC.

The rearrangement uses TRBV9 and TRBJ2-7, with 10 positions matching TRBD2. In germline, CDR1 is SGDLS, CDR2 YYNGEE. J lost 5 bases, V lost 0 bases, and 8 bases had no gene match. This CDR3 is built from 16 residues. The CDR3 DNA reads TGTGCCAGCAGCGTAGTAGATCTAGCGGGAGTCCACGAGCAGTACTTC. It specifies CASSVVDLAGVHEQYF.

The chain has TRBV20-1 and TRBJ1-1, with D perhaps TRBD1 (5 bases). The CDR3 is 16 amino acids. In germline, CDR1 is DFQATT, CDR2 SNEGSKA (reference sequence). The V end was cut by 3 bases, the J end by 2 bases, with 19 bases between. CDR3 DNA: TGCAGTGCTAGTGAATGGGGGGTGGGGATCAACACTGAAGCTTTCTTT. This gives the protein CSASEWGVGINTEAFF.

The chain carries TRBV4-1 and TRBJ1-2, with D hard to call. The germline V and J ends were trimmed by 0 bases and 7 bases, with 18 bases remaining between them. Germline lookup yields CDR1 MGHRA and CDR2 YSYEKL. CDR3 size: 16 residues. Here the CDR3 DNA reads TGCGCCAGCAGCCAAGAGAGACTCCGGGATCTACGTGGCTACACCTTC. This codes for CASSQERLRDLRGYTF.

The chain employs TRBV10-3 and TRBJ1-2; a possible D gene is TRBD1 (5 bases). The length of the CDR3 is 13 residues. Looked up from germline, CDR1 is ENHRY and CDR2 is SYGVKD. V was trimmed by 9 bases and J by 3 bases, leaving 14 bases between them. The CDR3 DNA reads TGTGCCATTACCGTGGGGGGGGACTATGGCTACACCTTC. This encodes CAITVGGDYGYTF.

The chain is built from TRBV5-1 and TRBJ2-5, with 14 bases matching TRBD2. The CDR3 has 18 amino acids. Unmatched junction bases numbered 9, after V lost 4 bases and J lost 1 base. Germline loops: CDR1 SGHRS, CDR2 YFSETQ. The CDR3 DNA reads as TGCGCCAGCAGCATGACTAGCGGGAGGGCCGGTCCCCAAGAGACCCAGTACTTC. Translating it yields CASSMTSGRAGPQETQYF.

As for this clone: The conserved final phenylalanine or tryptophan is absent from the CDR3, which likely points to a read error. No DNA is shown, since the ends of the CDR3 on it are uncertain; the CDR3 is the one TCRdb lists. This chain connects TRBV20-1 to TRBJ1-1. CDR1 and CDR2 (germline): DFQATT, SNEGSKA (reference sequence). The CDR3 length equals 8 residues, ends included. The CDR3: CSATPGTL.

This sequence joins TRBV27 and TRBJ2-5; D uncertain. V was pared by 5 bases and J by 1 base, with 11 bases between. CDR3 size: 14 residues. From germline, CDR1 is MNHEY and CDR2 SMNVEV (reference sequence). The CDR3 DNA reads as TGTGCCAGCAGTCCCCGTACGATCCAAGAGACCCAGTACTTC. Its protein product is CASSPRTIQETQYF.

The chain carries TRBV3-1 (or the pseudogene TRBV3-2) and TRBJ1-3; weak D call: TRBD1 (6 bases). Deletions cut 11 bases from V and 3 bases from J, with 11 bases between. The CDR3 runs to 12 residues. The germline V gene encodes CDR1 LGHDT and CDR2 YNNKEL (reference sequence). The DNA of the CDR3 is TGTGCCTCAACAGGGAATGGAAACACCATATATTTT. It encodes CASTGNGNTIYF.

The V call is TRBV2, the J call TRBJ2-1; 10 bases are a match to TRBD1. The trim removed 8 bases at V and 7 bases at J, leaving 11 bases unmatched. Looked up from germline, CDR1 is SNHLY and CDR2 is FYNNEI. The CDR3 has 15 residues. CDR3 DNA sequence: TGTGCCAGCTGCCTCCGGACAGGGGGTGATAATGAGCAGTTCTTC. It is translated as CASCLRTGGDNEQFF.